These 28 T cell receptor beta chains were sequenced from one sample in a study of T-cell reconstitution after alpha-beta-depleted transplantation in children. The authors prepared the TCRbeta library with unique molecular identifiers. TCRdb re-called the PCR reads with MiXCR, one entry per CDR3 protein. The table lists fewer than 550,000 distinct CDR3 sequences, approximately 10% of them singletons. The sample was PBMCs, mostly from graft donor cells, taken 180 days after TCRalphabeta/CD19-depleted stem cell transplant. These receptors came from a female patient between 2 and 15 years old who had a stem cell transplant for aplastic anemia, so the T cells may come from the graft donor.

This clonotype was found a few times. CDR3 amino acids: CASSQTGTGGQPQHF. The DNA of the CDR3 is TGCGCCAGCAGCCAAACCGGGACAGGGGGTCAGCCCCAGCATTTT. The chain carries TRBV4-3 and TRBJ1-5, with TRBD1 identical over 11 bases. V was clipped by 2 bases and J by 6 bases; unmatched bases: 3. CDR3 length: 15 amino acids. Per the germline V gene, CDR1 is LGHNA and CDR2 is YSLEER.

V gene TRBV7-2 combines with J gene TRBJ2-7; 7 bases line up with TRBD2. This CDR3 has 16 amino acids. Germline CDR1 reads SGHTA; CDR2 reads FQGNSA. With V trimmed by 1 base and J by 0 bases, 6 bases remained unmatched. The CDR3 bases are TGTGCCAGCAGCTTAGTCGGTCTAGCGGTCTCCTACGAGCAGTACGTC. Protein sequence: CASSLVGLAVSYEQYV.

This clonotype was detected only a few times. The V call is TRBV20-1, the J call TRBJ1-2; the D gene is possibly TRBD1 (5 bases). The CDR3 contains 14 residues. The V end lost 3 bases, the J end lost 0 bases, and 11 bases lay between the germline ends. In germline, CDR1 is DFQATT, CDR2 SNEGSKA (reference sequence). The CDR3 nucleotides read TGCAGTGCTAGTTCAAAGGGGTCTAACTATGGCTACACCTTC. It translates to CSASSKGSNYGYTF.

This clonotype was picked up many times. The V and J genes are TRBV29-1 and TRBJ1-5, with unresolved D. Per the germline V gene, CDR1 is SQVTM and CDR2 is ANQGSEA. The V end was cut by 3 bases, the J end by 3 bases, with 9 bases between. The CDR3 runs to 13 residues. The CDR3, as DNA: TGCAGCGTTGAGGCGGGAGCCAATCAGCCCCAGCATTTT. Its translation is CSVEAGANQPQHF.

This clonotype was counted at least ten times. Sequence at one end of the junction differs from germline and may be a read error. The CDR3 DNA reads as TGTGCCAGCAGCCCCCTAGGACTAGCGGGAGGGCCCGACTTC. This codes for CASSPLGLAGGPDF. This chain joins TRBV7-6 and TRBJ2-1; 15 bases match TRBD2. The germline gives CDR1 SGHVS, CDR2 FNYEAQ. The CDR3 extends over 14 amino acids.

This clonotype occurred many times. The chain carries TRBV4-2 and TRBJ2-3; D possibly corresponds to TRBD1 (6 bases). The V end lost 1 base, the J end lost 1 base, and 24 bases lay between the germline ends. Germline CDR1 reads LGHNA; CDR2 reads YNFKEQ. CDR3 length equals 20 residues. The CDR3 spells CASSQADSQDFGSCTDTQYF. CDR3 DNA sequence: TGTGCCAGCAGCCAAGCGGACAGTCAGGACTTTGGAAGTTGCACAGATACGCAGTATTTT.

This clonotype was seen a few times. V gene TRBV12-5 combines with J gene TRBJ2-2; D gene unclear. There are 13 residues in the CDR3. V shed 3 bases and J shed 5 bases, with 7 bases lying between them. CDR1 and CDR2 (germline): LGHNT, FRNRAP. The CDR3 reads CASGFLGTGELFF. CDR3 DNA sequence: TGTGCTAGTGGTTTCCTGGGGACCGGGGAGCTGTTTTTT.

This chain links TRBV5-1 with TRBJ2-7, with 8 bases identical to TRBD2. The ends lost 4 bases at V and 4 bases at J; junction bases unmatched: 7. Germline lookup yields CDR1 SGHRS and CDR2 YFSETQ. The CDR3 covers 14 residues. CDR3 sequence (DNA): TGCGCCAGCAGCCTCGCGGGGGGCAGGTACGAGCAGTACGTC. It specifies CASSLAGGRYEQYV.

This clonotype was detected a few times. This rearrangement joins TRBV7-2 to TRBJ2-7; 9 nucleotides agree with TRBD1. V trimming: 4 bases; J trimming: 4 bases; junction bases outside the gene matches: 5. This CDR3 has 14 residues. The germline V gene encodes CDR1 SGHTA and CDR2 FQGNSA. The CDR3 DNA reads TGTGCCAGCAGCTACTGGACAGGGGAGTACGAGCAGTACTTC. Residues: CASSYWTGEYEQYF.

The chain carries TRBV24-1 and TRBJ2-5; D gene uncertain. CDR1 is KGHDR, CDR2 SFDVKD, per germline. V gave up 4 bases and J gave up 6 bases, with 11 bases separating them. The CDR3 runs 13 residues. This CDR3 reads CATSDARRKTQYF. The CDR3 nucleotides are TGTGCCACCAGTGACGCCCGTCGGAAGACCCAGTACTTC.

The V gene is TRBV7-8, the J gene TRBJ2-1, with 8 bases fitting TRBD2. The CDR3 totals 16 residues. Unmatched junction bases numbered 11, after V lost 2 bases and J lost 8 bases. Looked up from germline, CDR1 is SGHVS and CDR2 is FQNEAQ. Here the CDR3 DNA reads TGTGCCAGCAGCTTACCCAGCGGGAGAAGGATGGATGAGCAGTTCTTC. This gives the protein CASSLPSGRRMDEQFF.

The chain is built from TRBV20-1 and TRBJ2-5; possibly TRBD1 for D (6 bases). Germline lookup yields CDR1 DFQATT and CDR2 SNEGSKA (reference sequence). The CDR3 totals 14 residues. Trimming removed 3 bases at V and 2 bases at J, with 13 bases between. The CDR3 here is CSASLGHPQETQYF. The CDR3 coding sequence is TGCAGTGCTAGCCTGGGACACCCACAAGAGACCCAGTACTTC.

This clonotype was counted only a few times. The rearrangement uses TRBV5-4 and TRBJ2-5; the match to TRBD2 covers 8 bases. The CDR3 is 15 residues long. CDR1 SGHNT and CDR2 YYREEE come from the germline V gene (reference sequence). The V and J ends lost 1 base and 5 bases, in that order; junction bases with no gene match: 7. CDR3 in amino acids: CASSLIQRERETQYF. The CDR3 DNA reads as TGTGCCAGCAGCTTGATCCAGCGGGAGAGGGAGACCCAGTACTTC.

This clonotype came up a few times. The chain uses TRBV4-2 and TRBJ1-4; maybe TRBD1 (5 bases). V shed 1 base and J shed 3 bases, with 12 bases lying between them. Germline V gene lookup returns CDR1 LGHNA and CDR2 YNFKEQ. This CDR3 contains 16 residues. CDR3 DNA: TGTGCCAGCAGCCAAGTCGGGACGAGGGCTAATGAAAAACTGTTTTTT. Protein: CASSQVGTRANEKLFF.

The table lists this clonotype with many counts. The genes are TRBV12-3 or TRBV12-4 and TRBJ2-7; D remains unclear. This CDR3 is built from 15 residues. V lost 1 base to trimming and J lost 2 bases, with 12 bases between them. The CDR3 DNA follows: TGTGCCAGCAGTTTAGTCTATGCCCCCACCTACGAGCAGTACTTC. Its protein is CASSLVYAPTYEQYF.

This clonotype was counted only a few times. The chain employs TRBV20-1 and TRBJ1-5; tentatively, D is TRBD1 (6 bases). V was trimmed by 3 bases and J by 3 bases, leaving 15 bases between them. Germline lookup yields CDR1 DFQATT and CDR2 SNEGSKA (reference sequence). The CDR3 is 15 residues long. This chain's CDR3 is CSARNREENNQPQHF. The CDR3 nucleotides are TGCAGTGCTAGGAACAGGGAGGAAAACAATCAGCCCCAGCATTTT.

V gene TRBV18 combines with J gene TRBJ1-1, with D perhaps matching TRBD1 (5 bases). Germline CDR1 is KGHSH and CDR2 is LQKENI. The CDR3 is 11 residues long. Trimming pared 5 bases from V and 8 bases from J, leaving 9 bases between. CDR3 loop: CASSSWGEAFF. In DNA, the CDR3 is TGTGCCAGCTCATCTTGGGGGGAAGCTTTCTTT.

The chain joins TRBV27 to TRBJ2-7; the match to TRBD1 covers 7 bases. CDR1 is MNHEY, CDR2 SMNVEV, per germline (reference sequence). The CDR3 has 16 amino acids. Trimming at V came to 6 bases and at J to 5 bases, leaving 16 bases not matched to a gene. The CDR3: CASSPSQGQVADEQYF. CDR3 bases: TGTGCCAGCAGCCCTTCCCAAGGACAGGTTGCGGACGAGCAGTACTTC.

The V and J genes are TRBV6-2 or TRBV6-3 and TRBJ1-1; a weak D match, TRBD1 (6 bases). CDR1 is MNHEY, CDR2 SVGEGT, per germline. V was shortened by 6 bases and J by 6 bases, with 11 bases between the two germline ends. The CDR3 runs to 12 residues. CDR3 amino acids: CASRKTGSEAFF. The CDR3 DNA sequence: TGTGCCAGCAGGAAAACAGGGTCTGAAGCTTTCTTT.

This clonotype occurred many times. The CDR3 DNA reads TGCGCCAGCAGCCTAGGACGGGACACAGATACGCAGTATTTT. Protein sequence: CASSLGRDTDTQYF. This sequence joins TRBV5-1 and TRBJ2-3, with D perhaps matching TRBD2 (5 bases). The CDR3 runs 14 residues. Germline CDR1 is SGHRS and CDR2 is YFSETQ. V lost 4 bases to trimming and J lost 2 bases, with 11 bases between them. The entire variable domain, with the rest obtained from reference TRBV5-1 and TRBJ2-3, is as follows: KAGVTQTPRYLIKTRGQQVTLSCSPISGHRSVSWYQQTPGQGLQFLFEYFSETQRNKGNFPGRFSGRQFSNSRSEMNVSTLELGDSALYLCASSLGRDTDTQYFGPGTRLTVL.

This clonotype occurred a few times. The chain combines TRBV7-2 with TRBJ1-1; D is unresolved. This CDR3 comprises 14 residues. Germline CDR1 reads SGHTA; CDR2 reads FQGNSA. Trimming removed 1 base from V and 5 bases from J, with 11 bases in between. The CDR3 DNA reads as TGTGCCAGCAGCTTAGGGTTTAGGACGACTGAAGCTTTCTTT. This encodes CASSLGFRTTEAFF.

The genes are TRBV6-2 or TRBV6-3 and TRBJ1-5, with TRBD1 matching over 9 bases. The ends lost 5 bases at V and 2 bases at J; junction bases unmatched: 16. Germline V lookup: CDR1 MNHEY, CDR2 SVGEGT. The CDR3 consists of 19 residues. For the CDR3, the DNA is TGTGCCAGCAGTCGCTATGGGCCTTTACAGGGGGCCGGCAATCAGCCCCAGCATTTT. Translation: CASSRYGPLQGAGNQPQHF.

This clonotype was seen a handful of times. The chain couples TRBV5-1 to TRBJ2-7, with D hard to call. V shed 3 bases and J shed 1 base, with 17 bases lying between them. The CDR3 is made up of 16 amino acids. Looked up from germline, CDR1 is SGHRS and CDR2 is YFSETQ. In DNA, the CDR3 is TGCGCCAGCAGCTCGTCGTTTGAACACCTTTCCTACGAGCAGTACTTC. This translates into CASSSSFEHLSYEQYF.

This chain links TRBV9 with TRBJ2-7, with D tentatively TRBD2 (5 bases). Trimming removed 0 bases at V and 3 bases at J, with 16 bases between. Germline CDR1 SGDLS, CDR2 YYNGEE. The length of the CDR3 is 16 residues. CDR3 nucleotide sequence: TGTGCCAGCAGCGTAGGCCGGCAGGACTTATACTACGAGCAGTACTTC. Translated, it gives CASSVGRQDLYYEQYF.

The J gene is TRBJ2-1, the V gene TRBV27; D might be TRBD2 (5 bases). This CDR3 is built from 15 residues. Germline CDR1 and CDR2: MNHEY and SMNVEV (reference sequence). The V and J ends lost 5 bases and 6 bases respectively, with 17 bases between them. CDR3 in amino acids: CASSPHARGPNEQFF. CDR3 nucleotide sequence: TGTGCCAGCAGTCCCCATGCTCGAGGGCCCAATGAGCAGTTCTTC.

This clonotype was picked up a small number of times. The rearrangement links TRBV5-1 to TRBJ1-1; D call uncertain. The CDR3 length is 13 residues. V lost 4 bases, J lost 1 base, and 8 bases lay in between. Per the germline V gene, CDR1 is SGHRS and CDR2 is YFSETQ. In DNA form, the CDR3 reads TGCGCCAGCAGCCGCGAATGGAACACTGAAGCTTTCTTT. This encodes CASSREWNTEAFF.

This chain connects TRBV20-1 to TRBJ2-1, with D perhaps matching TRBD2 (6 bases). Germline loops: CDR1 DFQATT, CDR2 SNEGSKA (reference sequence). V was trimmed by 6 bases and J by 0 bases, leaving 12 bases between them. The CDR3 consists of 14 residues. CDR3 loop: CSAPRGSSYNEQFF. The DNA of the CDR3 is TGCAGTGCCCCGCGGGGAAGCTCCTACAATGAGCAGTTCTTC.

In this sample, this clonotype turned up a few times. The chain carries TRBV12-3 or TRBV12-4 and TRBJ1-1; no definite D call. V dropped 2 bases and J dropped 0 bases, with 10 bases sitting between them. This CDR3 comprises 15 residues. In DNA, the CDR3 is TGTGCCAGCAGTTTATACGTAGTAGTGAACACTGAAGCTTTCTTT. It is translated as CASSLYVVVNTEAFF.